Following are 22 T cell receptor beta chains from one sample sequenced in a study of blood T cell repertoires in COVID-19. Clones were sequenced by immunoSEQ multiplex PCR, and TCRdb holds only the in-frame ones, with some missing. The table shows about 40,000 clones, with 87% occurring only once. The specimen was peripheral blood. These receptors were taken from a man in his 60s with COVID-19, enrolled during active disease.

Here the CDR3 reads CSVGQGASYEQYF. The CDR3 DNA follows: TGCAGCGTTGGACAGGGGGCCTCCTACGAGCAGTACTTC. V usage is TRBV29-1 and J usage is TRBJ2-7, with 10 positions matching TRBD1. Unmatched junction bases numbered 0, after V lost 4 bases and J lost 0 bases. This CDR3 region has 13 residues. Germline loops: CDR1 SQVTM, CDR2 ANQGSEA.

The rearrangement joins TRBV13 to TRBJ2-1, with TRBD2 matching over 9 bases. Trimming removed 1 base from V and 2 bases from J; junction bases left unmatched: 3. The CDR3 spans 16 residues. CDR1 and CDR2 (germline): PRHDT, FYEKMQ (reference sequence). The CDR3 DNA reads as TGTGCCAGCAGCTTAGCCATAGCGGGAGCCTACAATGAGCAGTTCTTC. The encoded protein is CASSLAIAGAYNEQFF.

On this clone: No conserved phenylalanine or tryptophan is present at the end of the CDR3, so a read error is the likely explanation. The limits of the CDR3 on the DNA are not certain, so only TCRdb's listed CDR3 is given. V gene TRBV19 combines with J gene TRBJ1-2; the DNA was not used to check the table's D call, TRBD1. Germline assignment: CDR1 LNHDA and CDR2 SQIVND (reference sequence). The CDR3 spans 10 residues, counting both ends. CDR3 loop: CASASKQPYL.

The chain joins TRBV27 to TRBJ1-4; D may be TRBD1 (5 bases). The CDR3 has 14 residues. Trimming took off 6 bases at V and 0 bases at J, with 8 bases between the two ends. In germline, CDR1 is MNHEY, CDR2 SMNVEV (reference sequence). CDR3 region: CASRPGTTNEKLFF. The CDR3, as DNA: TGTGCCAGCAGACCAGGGACAACTAATGAAAAACTGTTTTTT.

This clone was detected once. The rearrangement joins TRBV5-1 to TRBJ2-7, with TRBD1 matching over 8 bases. J was trimmed by 3 bases and V by 4 bases; bases with no gene match: 6. This CDR3 region has 14 residues. Germline CDR1 reads SGHRS; CDR2 reads YFSETQ. CDR3 in amino acids: CASSRDRSSYEQYF. For the CDR3, the DNA is TGCGCCAGCAGCCGGGACAGGTCGAGCTACGAGCAGTACTTC.

The chain recombines TRBV19 with TRBJ1-2; D unresolved. This CDR3 has 15 residues. Germline CDR1 and CDR2: LNHDA and SQIVND (reference sequence). The V and J ends lost 1 base and 0 bases respectively, with 9 bases between them. CDR3 loop: CASSIGGTANYGYTF. The CDR3 DNA reads as TGTGCCAGTAGTATAGGTGGTACGGCTAACTATGGCTACACCTTC.

The genes are TRBV30 and TRBJ2-1; 13 bases are a match to TRBD2. Unmatched junction bases numbered 5, after V lost 2 bases and J lost 7 bases. Germline V gives CDR1 GTSNPN, CDR2 SVGIG (reference sequence). The CDR3 has 15 amino acids. This CDR3 reads CAWSPGTSGKNEQFF. The DNA of the CDR3 is TGTGCCTGGAGTCCCGGGACTAGCGGGAAAAATGAGCAGTTCTTC. The full variable domain, in which reference TRBV30 and TRBJ2-1 provide the parts outside the CDR3, is SQTIHQWPATLVQPVGSPLSLECTVEGTSNPNLYWYRQAAGRGLQLLFYSVGIGQISSEVPQNLSASRPQDRQFILSSKKLLLSDSGFYLCAWSPGTSGKNEQFFGPGTRLTVL.

The chain employs TRBV9 and TRBJ1-2; tentative D call: TRBD1 (6 bases). V dropped 3 bases and J dropped 7 bases, with 13 bases sitting between them. There are 13 residues in the CDR3. Germline V gives CDR1 SGDLS, CDR2 YYNGEE. The CDR3 protein is CASSGLVGAGYTF. In DNA form, the CDR3 reads TGTGCCAGCAGCGGACTCGTGGGGGCTGGCTACACCTTC.

The chain couples TRBV2 to TRBJ2-5, with 8 bases matching TRBD2. The CDR3 is 15 amino acids. The junction had 11 bases not matched to a gene; V was cut back by 7 bases and J by 4 bases. Germline V gene sequence: CDR1 SNHLY, CDR2 FYNNEI. This chain's CDR3 is CASTSSGSIGETQYF. The CDR3 DNA is TGTGCCAGCACATCAAGCGGGAGTATAGGAGAGACCCAGTACTTC. The full variable domain, rest sourced from reference TRBV2 and TRBJ2-5, is EPEVTQTPSHQVTQMGQEVILRCVPISNHLYFYWYRQILGQKVEFLVSFYNNEISEKSEIFDDQFSVERPDGSNFTLKIRSTKLEDSAMYFCASTSSGSIGETQYFGPGTRLLVL.

V usage is TRBV4-3 and J usage is TRBJ2-3; 7 nucleotides match TRBD2. This CDR3 is built from 17 residues. Trimming took 1 base from V and 0 from J; bases not matched to a gene: 7. The germline CDR1 and CDR2 sequences are LGHNA and YSLEER. The CDR3 protein is CASSQASQRGSTDTQYF. The CDR3 DNA sequence: TGCGCCAGCAGCCAAGCGAGTCAGCGGGGTAGCACAGATACGCAGTATTTT.

The CDR3 nucleotides read TGTGCCAGCAGGTCAACAGGGGGCCACTATGGCTACACCTTC. Translating gives CASRSTGGHYGYTF. V usage is TRBV3-1 (or the pseudogene TRBV3-2) and J usage is TRBJ1-2, with TRBD1 matching 9 bases. There are 14 residues in the CDR3. From germline, CDR1 is LGHDT and CDR2 YNNKEL (reference sequence). V shed 6 bases, J shed 3 bases, and the junction held 5 bases outside the gene matches.

The chain is built from TRBV7-9 and TRBJ2-3, with D tentatively TRBD2 (6 bases). Trimming removed 5 bases at V and 7 bases at J, with 19 bases between. CDR3 size: 15 residues. Germline V gene lookup returns CDR1 SEHNR and CDR2 FQNEAQ (reference sequence). The CDR3 nucleotides read TGTGCCAGCAGCCTTGGATCTAGCGTTCATAATACGCAGTATTTT. Protein: CASSLGSSVHNTQYF. Drawing the rest from reference TRBV7-9 and TRBJ2-3, the complete variable domain is DTGVSQNPRHKITKRGQNVTFRCDPISEHNRLYWYRQTLGQGPEFLTYFQNEAQLEKSRLLSDRFSAERPKGSFSTLEIQRTEQGDSAMYLCASSLGSSVHNTQYFGPGTRLTVL.

The chain carries TRBV28 and TRBJ2-4; tentatively, D is TRBD1 (5 bases). Germline CDR1 is MDHEN and CDR2 is SYDVKM. V was clipped by 7 bases and J by 0 bases, with 16 bases between them. This CDR3 spans 16 amino acids. CDR3 bases: TGTGCCAGCACTAACAGGTTTTCATTAGCCAAAAACATTCAGTACTTC. Protein: CASTNRFSLAKNIQYF.

The chain couples TRBV4-2 to TRBJ2-7; TRBD1 is a possible D gene (6 bases). This CDR3 has 14 residues. V shed 1 base and J shed 3 bases, with 10 bases lying between them. Looked up from germline, CDR1 is LGHNA and CDR2 is YNFKEQ. The CDR3 DNA reads as TGTGCCAGCAGCCAAGTGGGGGCCAACTACGAGCAGTACTTC. Translation: CASSQVGANYEQYF.

The CDR3 region has the DNA TGTGCCAGCAGTACTATAGCGGGAGCCCTCAATGAGCAGTTCTTC. It specifies CASSTIAGALNEQFF. The chain recombines TRBV28 with TRBJ2-1, with 9 bases that match TRBD2. This CDR3 comprises 15 residues. The germline CDR1 and CDR2 sequences are MDHEN and SYDVKM. Germline trimming cut 5 bases from V and 6 bases from J; bases unmatched to any gene: 8.

The genes are TRBV4-1 and TRBJ2-2; TRBD1 matches 7 bases. The germline CDR1 and CDR2 sequences are MGHRA and YSYEKL. V lost 6 bases and J lost 1; bases outside the gene matches: 5. CDR3 length equals 15 residues. Written as DNA, the CDR3 is TGCGCCAGCAGGTCCGGGACAGAGAACACCGGGGAGCTGTTTTTT. Encoded protein: CASRSGTENTGELFF.

The rearrangement links TRBV28 to TRBJ1-4, with 8 bases fitting TRBD1. Losses at the gene ends were 6 bases for V and 7 bases for J; bases not matched to a gene: 10. This CDR3 spans 15 amino acids. Germline loops: CDR1 MDHEN, CDR2 SYDVKM. The CDR3 region has the DNA TGTGCCAGCAGCCTAAGGCAGGGGGCGAGTGAAAAACTGTTTTTT. Protein sequence: CASSLRQGASEKLFF.

The rearrangement joins TRBV9 to TRBJ1-3; D gene uncertain. The CDR3 is 17 amino acids. V lost 2 bases to trimming and J lost 0 bases, with 15 bases between them. Germline V gives CDR1 SGDLS, CDR2 YYNGEE. The CDR3 DNA follows: TGTGCCAGCAGCGTTACGGGTGGCGGTAGCTCTGGAAACACCATATATTTT. Its translation is CASSVTGGGSSGNTIYF.

The chain employs TRBV13 and TRBJ2-1; tentative D call: TRBD2 (6 bases). Germline V gene sequence: CDR1 PRHDT, CDR2 FYEKMQ (reference sequence). V shed 1 base and J shed 7 bases, with 23 bases lying between them. CDR3 length: 18 amino acids. This chain's CDR3 is CASSLAVDWGESTNEQFF. As DNA, the CDR3 is TGTGCCAGCAGCTTAGCCGTAGATTGGGGGGAGTCAACTAATGAGCAGTTCTTC.

The chain recombines TRBV4-2 with TRBJ2-1; possible D gene TRBD1, 6 bases. The CDR3 has 18 residues. CDR1 is LGHNA, CDR2 YNFKEQ, per germline. V was trimmed by 1 base and J by 0 bases, leaving 16 bases between them. The CDR3, as DNA: TGTGCCAGCAGCCAAGGGCAGGGGCCGGTGAGCTCCTACAATGAGCAGTTCTTC. Amino acid sequence: CASSQGQGPVSSYNEQFF.

This clone was picked up one time. V and J are TRBV28 and TRBJ2-1; TRBD2 matches 9 bases. This CDR3 is 16 amino acids long. Germline V gene lookup returns CDR1 MDHEN and CDR2 SYDVKM. Trimming cost V 8 bases and J 1 base; bases outside gene matches: 9. CDR3 sequence: CASYPSTSGSYNEQFF. CDR3 in DNA: TGTGCCAGCTACCCATCGACTAGCGGTTCCTACAATGAGCAGTTCTTC.

CDR3 in DNA: TGTGCCAGTAGTCCTGGACAGAAGAATCAGCCCCAGCATTTT. Its protein is CASSPGQKNQPQHF. The chain joins TRBV19 to TRBJ1-5; perhaps TRBD1 as D (6 bases). Per the germline V gene, CDR1 is LNHDA and CDR2 is SQIVND (reference sequence). The CDR3 consists of 14 residues. Between the trimmed V and J ends, which lost 5 bases and 4 bases, there was a span of 12 bases. The variable domain in full, with the rest retrieved from reference TRBV19 and TRBJ1-5, is DGGITQSPKYLFRKEGQNVTLSCEQNLNHDAMYWYRQDPGQGLRLIYYSQIVNDFQKGDIAEGYSVSREKKESFPLTVTSAQKNPTAFYLCASSPGQKNQPQHFGDGTRLSIL.